A single sample is the source of the 21 T cell receptor beta chains below, sequenced in a study of neoadjuvant anti-PD-1 for oral cavity cancer. The time point is: after neoadjuvant nivolumab, at surgical resection. The assay was immunoSEQ multiplex PCR, and TCRdb's table has in-frame clones only and misses some. The table has about 42,000 clones, approximately 80% seen once. Sequenced here: PBMCs, sampled after nivolumab (anti-PD-1) treatment. The receptors shown here come from a person between 35 and 79 years old with oral cavity squamous cell carcinoma.

The chain joins TRBV15 to TRBJ1-1; D unresolved. The CDR3 runs 12 residues. The germline V gene encodes CDR1 LNHNV and CDR2 YYDKDF (reference sequence). V was shortened by 3 bases and J by 2 bases, with 4 bases between the two germline ends. In DNA, the CDR3 is TGTGCCACCAGCAGGGGTAACACTGAAGCTTTCTTT. It is translated as CATSRGNTEAFF.

The chain uses TRBV28 and TRBJ1-2; D is possibly TRBD1 (6 bases). V dropped 2 bases and J dropped 7 bases, with 17 bases sitting between them. Germline CDR1 reads MDHEN; CDR2 reads SYDVKM. The CDR3 is made up of 15 amino acids. The CDR3 DNA sequence: TGTGCCAGCAGTTTAGGGGGCCAGAAAGGAATTGGCTACACCTTC. Residues: CASSLGGQKGIGYTF.

The chain has TRBV5-1 and TRBJ1-2; D is uncertain. Germline V gene lookup returns CDR1 SGHRS and CDR2 YFSETQ. The CDR3 is made up of 13 amino acids. V was shortened by 2 bases and J by 6 bases, with 11 bases between the two germline ends. CDR3 DNA: TGCGCCAGCAGCTTACAGCTGGATGATGGCTACACCTTC. Amino acid sequence: CASSLQLDDGYTF.

The chain recombines TRBV5-4 with TRBJ1-6, with D possibly matching TRBD1 (5 bases). There are 14 residues in the CDR3. Germline assignment: CDR1 SGHNT and CDR2 YYREEE (reference sequence). V was pared by 0 bases and J by 12 bases, with 13 bases between. CDR3 coding DNA: TGTGCCAGCAGCTTGGCAGGGAGTGGGAAACCCCTCCACTTT. Protein product: CASSLAGSGKPLHF.

The chain joins TRBV9 to TRBJ2-2; D is possibly TRBD1 or TRBD2 (5 bases each). Germline V lookup: CDR1 SGDLS, CDR2 YYNGEE. This CDR3 has 14 residues. The V gene lost 2 bases and the J gene lost 6 bases, with 11 bases spanning the gap. In DNA, the CDR3 is TGTGCCAGCAGCGTTATCGGGACGGCCGGGGAGCTGTTTTTT. It yields the protein CASSVIGTAGELFF.

V usage is TRBV7-9 and J usage is TRBJ1-1; D uncertain. V was pared by 0 bases and J by 3 bases, with 8 bases between. Germline loops: CDR1 SEHNR, CDR2 FQNEAQ (reference sequence). The CDR3 consists of 14 residues. CDR3 sequence: CASSLAPVDTEAFF. DNA of the CDR3: TGTGCCAGCAGCTTAGCGCCAGTTGACACTGAAGCTTTCTTT.

The CDR3 loop is CAISEFEGQGHGYTF. The CDR3, as DNA: TGTGCCATCAGTGAGTTCGAGGGACAGGGACATGGCTACACCTTC. The genes are TRBV10-3 and TRBJ1-2; TRBD1 matches at 9 bases. The CDR3 runs 15 residues. Trimming removed 1 base from V and 6 bases from J; junction bases left unmatched: 6. CDR1 and CDR2 (germline): ENHRY, SYGVKD.

This clone occurred a few times. The V gene is TRBV5-6, the J gene TRBJ2-5; unclear D gene. The CDR3 has 14 amino acids. The V end was cut by 1 base, the J end by 2 bases, with 9 bases between. CDR1 is SGHDT and CDR2 is YYEEEE in the germline V gene. CDR3 bases: TGTGCCAGCAGCTTGTATGACACACAAGAGACCCAGTACTTC. Translating gives CASSLYDTQETQYF.

The chain uses TRBV6-1 and TRBJ2-2; 9 bases match TRBD1. Trimming cost V 0 bases and J 3 bases; bases outside gene matches: 2. Germline CDR1 and CDR2: MNHNS and SASEGT. The CDR3 has 16 amino acids. CDR3 residues: CASSEAGQGDTGELFF. As DNA, the CDR3 is TGTGCCAGCAGTGAAGCGGGACAGGGAGACACCGGGGAGCTGTTTTTT.

This chain joins TRBV7-3 and TRBJ2-3, with D perhaps TRBD1 or TRBD2 (5 bases each). V was clipped by 4 bases and J by 0 bases, with 29 bases between them. The germline V gene encodes CDR1 SGHTA and CDR2 FQGTGA. The CDR3 runs 21 residues. Here the CDR3 DNA reads TGTGCCAGCAGCTCCAGGGTGGGATTACTAGGCCCGATTAAAAGCACAGATACGCAGTATTTT. It encodes CASSSRVGLLGPIKSTDTQYF.

The rearrangement joins TRBV27 to TRBJ2-7; 11 bases map to TRBD1. Trimming removed 5 bases from V and 2 bases from J; junction bases left unmatched: 5. Looked up from germline, CDR1 is MNHEY and CDR2 is SMNVEV (reference sequence). This CDR3 comprises 15 residues. CDR3 sequence: CASSPRTGGPYEQYF. As DNA, the CDR3 is TGTGCCAGCAGTCCCCGGACAGGGGGCCCCTACGAGCAGTACTTC.

J is TRBJ1-5 and V is TRBV19, with D uncertain. In germline, CDR1 is LNHDA, CDR2 SQIVND (reference sequence). The CDR3 is made up of 15 amino acids. The V and J ends lost 7 bases and 0 bases respectively, with 13 bases between them. In DNA, the CDR3 is TGTGCCAGTACCTATGGAACGGTTAGCAATCAGCCCCAGCATTTT. Its protein product is CASTYGTVSNQPQHF.

This chain links TRBV6-1 with TRBJ1-5, with D unresolved. In germline, CDR1 is MNHNS, CDR2 SASEGT. CDR3 length: 14 amino acids. V gave up 4 bases and J gave up 1 base, with 8 bases separating them. CDR3 in DNA: TGTGCCAGCAGTGTTGCCAGAAGCAATCAGCCCCAGCATTTT. Amino acid sequence: CASSVARSNQPQHF.

The J gene is TRBJ1-4, the V gene TRBV5-1; D ambiguous. The V and J ends lost 4 bases and 4 bases respectively, with 5 bases between them. Germline-derived CDR1 and CDR2 are SGHRS and YFSETQ. The CDR3 contains 12 residues. The CDR3 nucleotides are TGCGCCAGCAGCCCGGATAATGAAAAACTGTTTTTT. The encoded protein is CASSPDNEKLFF.

The chain carries TRBV29-1 and TRBJ1-1; the D gene is possibly TRBD1 (6 bases). Between the trimmed V and J ends, which lost 4 bases and 6 bases, there was a span of 12 bases. The V gene's germline CDR1 is SQVTM and CDR2 ANQGSEA. The CDR3 is made up of 12 amino acids. The CDR3 region has the DNA TGCAGCGTTGCGGGGGCTCGGGCTGAAGCTTTCTTT. This encodes CSVAGARAEAFF.

The chain employs TRBV6-5 and TRBJ1-3; the D gene is possibly TRBD1 (5 bases). The germline gives CDR1 MNHEY, CDR2 SVGAGI. This CDR3 has 15 residues. V was shortened by 6 bases and J by 0 bases, with 12 bases between the two germline ends. CDR3: CASRPPGPSGNTIYF. The CDR3 DNA is TGTGCCAGCAGGCCACCGGGACCCTCTGGAAACACCATATATTTT.

V and J are TRBV2 and TRBJ2-5; D may match TRBD1 or TRBD2 (6 bases each). The CDR3 covers 14 residues. Looked up from germline, CDR1 is SNHLY and CDR2 is FYNNEI. V gave up 6 bases and J gave up 5 bases, with 16 bases separating them. The CDR3 DNA sequence: TGTGCCAGCAGGAAGGGGGACTCTAGGGAGACCCAGTACTTC. Translating gives CASRKGDSRETQYF.

This clone was observed a few times. The chain joins TRBV12-5 to TRBJ1-2, with TRBD1 as a possible D gene (5 bases). The CDR3 loop spans 13 amino acids. Germline assignment: CDR1 LGHNT and CDR2 FRNRAP. V shed 4 bases and J shed 4 bases, with 10 bases lying between them. CDR3 bases: TGTGCTAGTGGTTCCGACAGCAGCTATGGCTACACCTTC. It yields the protein CASGSDSSYGYTF.

The CDR3 coding sequence is TGCGCCAGCAGCCACCAGGGACAGGGCGGGCGGAGGGACGAGCAGTACTTC. Translating gives CASSHQGQGGRRDEQYF. V is TRBV4-1 and J is TRBJ2-7; TRBD1 agrees at 9 bases. Germline V lookup: CDR1 MGHRA, CDR2 YSYEKL. With 3 bases clipped from V and 5 bases from J, the junction kept 14 bases outside the gene matches. This CDR3 has 17 residues.

V usage is TRBV19 and J usage is TRBJ2-7; no definite D call. This CDR3 is 13 amino acids long. Germline V gene sequence: CDR1 LNHDA, CDR2 SQIVND (reference sequence). With 6 bases removed from V and 9 bases from J, the gap between germline ends came to 18 bases. The CDR3, as DNA: TGTGCCAGTAGCACAAGCTCGGAAAATGGGCAGTACTTC. It codes for CASSTSSENGQYF.

This clone was detected only once. The rearrangement links TRBV7-8 to TRBJ1-5; D not resolved. This CDR3 spans 13 amino acids. The germline V gene has CDR1 SGHVS and CDR2 FQNEAQ. V was cut by 5 bases and J by 4 bases, with 9 bases left in between. The CDR3 nucleotides read TGTGCCAGCAGCCGTTCAGCAAATCAGCCCCAGCATTTT. It specifies CASSRSANQPQHF.